This TCR beta chain is drawn from a study of cytomegalovirus exposure and HLA in healthy donors. Study context: Approximately 77 million unique TCRs from HLA-typed donors were held in an early release of data. Overall study findings and caveats: Most of the TCR beta V segments (in an earlier analysis) were productive either about 87% or about 30% of the time. A missense variant in DCLRE1C was later tied to TCR beta V- and J-gene trimming. Sequencing likely generated an artifact that appeared as a cluster of highly shared sequence variants.

A remark on this clone: Its antigen is unknown.

Primers for the PCR totalled 60 Vbeta and 13 Jbeta. The data were produced by immunoSEQ multiplex PCR, yet TCRdb's version contains in-frame clones alone and is incomplete. The sample has 250,000 to 350,000 clones, 86% seen once. Source material: PBMCs. The clonotype comes from a man in his forties in good health and CMV-seropositive.

CDR3 sequence: CASSHPGTVQETQYF. The CDR3 coding sequence is TGTGCCAGCAGCCACCCAGGGACAGTACAAGAGACCCAGTACTTC. The V and J genes are TRBV4-2 and TRBJ2-5; 7 positions agree with TRBD1. After removal of 3 bases from V and 2 bases from J, the junction contained 6 bases not matched to a gene. Germline-derived CDR1 and CDR2 are LGHNA and YNFKEQ. The CDR3 is 15 amino acids.